This entry is about one TCR beta chain. The antigen is not known. These data originate in a study of cytomegalovirus exposure and HLA in healthy donors. Study-level findings and limits: Presence/absence results assume similar sequencing depth per donor, which may not hold. 87-base-pair reads could not separate some V segments, including TRBV6-2 and TRBV6-3. Later work found that TCR association rates differed between HLA loci; DRB1 had the most and HLA-C the fewest.

The V and J ends lost 4 bases and 3 bases, in that order; junction bases with no gene match: 6. This CDR3 is built from 15 residues. Germline V CDR1 and CDR2: SGHNT, YYREEE (reference sequence). The PCR used 60 Vbeta and 13 Jbeta primers. Original methodology: In a later analysis, around 12 million of 60 million to 80 million unique beta chains occurred in at least two donors. This table comes from immunoSEQ multiplex PCR, and its TCRdb copy is limited to in-frame clones, with some not included. The V and J calls and clone size were taken over from that table, and D and trimming were inferred from the DNA. The sample records about 110,000 clones, less than 85% being singletons.

The receptor's source is a man aged 55-75 years in good health and CMV-seronegative. This chain connects TRBV5-4 to TRBJ2-2, with 7 positions matching TRBD1. The sequencing input was PBMCs. The CDR3 DNA follows: TGTGCCAGCAGCCTCAGGGGGATCTACACCGGGGAGCTGTTTTTT. It translates to CASSLRGIYTGELFF.